This TCR beta chain is drawn from a study of siplizumab effects on memory and regulatory T cells. The study, taken as a whole, reports: Siplizumab significantly lowered the alloreactive sequences that could be traced to unstimulated CD4+ memory cells.

Per germline, CDR1 SGHRS and CDR2 YFSETQ. This CDR3 has 20 amino acids. V shed 0 bases and J shed 8 bases, with 27 bases lying between them. Profiling relied on immunoSEQ multiplex PCR, and the TCRdb table lists in-frame clones only, not all of them. The data hold about 56,000 clones, with less than 98% observed a single time. A word on this clone: The target antigen is unknown.

The receptor was isolated from a human donor in good health. The gene calls are TRBV5-1 and TRBJ1-6; possible D gene TRBD1, 5 bases. What was sequenced was naive CD8+ T cells sorted from blood. The CDR3 is CASSLAGLAAGTRGDSPLHF. CDR3 nucleotide sequence: TGCGCCAGCAGCTTGGCAGGCCTCGCCGCGGGGACTCGGGGAGATTCACCCCTCCACTTT.